This is a list of T cell receptor beta chains from one sample in a study of T cells in localized non-small cell lung cancer. Sequencing used immunoSEQ multiplex PCR; TCRdb keeps in-frame clones, though not all of them. The data contain about 2,000 clones, approximately 26% of them seen just once; the ten biggest clones take up roughly 24%. The sequencing here drew on lung tumor tissue, taken before any cancer treatment. The source is a man aged 35 to 70 with stage II lung adenocarcinoma. Each CDR3 is given with its conserved first and last residue. The D gene is left open where the match is weak. Size is stated for part of the rows, as once, few or many counts, or as a class when the clone is expanded.

d_gene	abundance	v_gene	j_gene	CDR3nt	CDR3aa
TRBD1	-	TRBV19	TRBJ1-2	TGTGCCAGTAGGGACAGGGGATCTAACTATGGCTACACCTTC	CASRDRGSNYGYTF
-	-	TRBV9	TRBJ1-4	TGTGCCAGCAGCGTAGGTCGCGGTAGAAGGGACGATGAAAAACTGTTTTTT	CASSVGRGRRDDEKLFF
TRBD1	few	TRBV6-8	TRBJ2-5	TGTGCCAGCAGTGGGACAGGAGAAGGGACCCAGTACTTC	CASSGTGEGTQYF
-	few	TRBV15	TRBJ2-3	TGTGCCACCAGCAGAGACTTTAGCACAGATACGCAGTATTTT	CATSRDFSTDTQYF
-	-	TRBV25-1	TRBJ1-1	TGTGCCAGCAGTGGCTTGGGGAGGGCCACTGAAGCTTTCTTT	CASSGLGRATEAFF
TRBD1	-	TRBV19	TRBJ1-2	TGTGCCAGTAGTCTGGGAGGACAGGAGTCTAACTATGGCTACACCTTC	CASSLGGQESNYGYTF
-	-	TRBV1	TRBJ2-2	-	CASSLQWGDGTGELFF
TRBD2	medium-sized	TRBV11-3	TRBJ2-1	TGTGCCAGCAGCCCCCAGGTGGGCGGGAGTACGAATGAGCAGTTCTTC	CASSPQVGGSTNEQFF
-	medium-sized	TRBV6-8	TRBJ2-7	TGTGCCAGCAGTTACTCTACAGGGAGGGACGAGCAGTACTTC	CASSYSTGRDEQYF
-	-	TRBV18	TRBJ1-1	TGTGCCAGCCTTAAAGGGACGGCGAACACTGAAGCTTTCTTT	CASLKGTANTEAFF
-	once	TRBV19	TRBJ2-1	TGTGCCAGTATGTTCCAGGGACTCTACAATGAGCAGTTCTTC	CASMFQGLYNEQFF
-	many	TRBV11-1	TRBJ1-2	TGTGCCAGCAGCGGAACAGGGAAAGCTAACTATGGCTACACCTTC	CASSGTGKANYGYTF
TRBD2	-	TRBV15	TRBJ2-1	TGTGCCACCAGCAGAGTCGGCGGGGGGAGCAATGAGCAGTTCTTC	CATSRVGGGSNEQFF
-	few	TRBV6-7	TRBJ2-7	TGTGCCAGCAGTATGAACTACGAGCAGTACTTC	CASSMNYEQYF
-	-	TRBV12-5	TRBJ1-3	TGTGCTAGTGGTTTGTCGCAGTCTGGAAACACCATATATTTT	CASGLSQSGNTIYF